This T cell receptor (beta chain) is drawn from a study of glioma-infiltrating T cells after dendritic cell vaccination (dated by TCRdb to 2016 to 2018). Turning to the overall study: The cohort included 15 or so glioblastoma patients drawn from Phase I and II dendritic cell vaccination trials, of whom 9 were newly diagnosed and 6 had recurrent disease. Between about 2002 and 2013, the patients were given dendritic cell vaccination pulsed with autologous tumor lysate. TCR sequencing metrics, including TIL content and tumor-blood repertoire overlap, were correlated with survival after dendritic cell vaccination. Each patient got three intradermal injections of the dendritic cell vaccine, spaced at biweekly intervals, in the arm below the axilla. In glioblastoma patients vaccinated with dendritic cells, deep sequencing of TCR beta CDR3 regions served to measure tumor-infiltrating lymphocyte content and to compare repertoires between tumor and blood. The vaccine was prepared from monocyte-derived dendritic cells that were cultured for approximately seven days with IL-4 and GM-CSF and then pulsed overnight with autologous tumor lysate. General study outcomes and caveats: TCR clonality showed no direct relationship with survival, which suggests that a diverse polyclonal response may be important. After dendritic cell vaccination, a higher estimated pretreatment TIL content predicted longer time to progression and overall survival. The cohort was small and heterogeneous, only a few patients had full blood and tumor sets, and even fewer had initial-recurrent tumor pairs. The TCR overlap response model with three groups was called speculative and said to need prospective validation.

With regard to this clone: The target of this receptor is not known. No base quality information exists; no much larger clone differs at one position. Distinct nucleotide sequences in the sample also encode this CDR3.

TCRB CDR3 regions were amplified from roughly 1.8 ug genomic DNA, or all available DNA if less, using the immunoSEQ assay. The multiplex PCR relied on 60 forward primers for TCR V beta segments and 13 reverse primers for J beta segments. Synthetic control templates were spiked into each sample at limiting dilution to estimate reads per starting template. Reads of 87 bp were generated by sequencing on the Illumina HiSeq System. For the original study's pipeline: To remove PCR and sequencing errors, closely related sequences were merged with a nearest neighbor algorithm. TCR overlap was defined as the percentage of unique tumor TCR beta sequences that were also found in the peripheral blood of the same patient. TCRdb took this table from immuneACCESS and kept in-frame rearrangements with V and J called. Such tables lack part of the clones; where checked against another copy, unresolved V genes explain under half of the gap, and the rest is unexplained. V, J and clone size reflect that table, while D and trimming were determined from the DNA. Across this sample there are roughly 88,000 clones, with more than 80% seen only once. The top ten constitute approximately 2.1% of the sample.

Trimming takes 1 base from V and 5 bases from J, and the germline ends sit 9 bases apart. CDR1 LNHDA and CDR2 SQIVND are derived from the germline V gene (reference sequence). The CDR3 spans 14 residues, from the cysteine through the phenylalanine. CDR3 DNA is the only sequence kept; it has 42 bases, read in frame from the first base. What this sample's time point label stands for: after dendritic cell vaccination, including at tumor progression/relapse. To be selected, patients needed enough residual fresh-frozen tumor tissue and more than two years of available survival data. None of the glioblastoma patients carried an isocitrate dehydrogenase mutation, although molecular status otherwise varied. PBMC were collected before vaccination, two weeks after the third vaccination, and at tumor progression if tumor progression occurred. Genomic DNA was extracted with the Qiagen DNeasy Blood extraction Kit.

The chain links TRBV19 with TRBJ1-5, and possibly TRBD1, on 5 matching bases. The receptor was derived from a human donor with glioblastoma. Sample: blood, taken after dendritic cell vaccination. Read as DNA, the sequence is TGTGCCAGTAGTATAGGGGGCCAAGATCAGCCCCAGCATTTT. The resulting protein is CASSIGGQDQPQHF.